One and the same sample provided the 14 T cell receptor beta chains below, sequenced in a study of T cells after yellow fever vaccination. TCRdb reprocessed the 5' RACE reads with MiXCR, giving one entry per CDR3 protein. The sample consists of about 160,000 distinct CDR3 sequences, roughly a tenth of them appearing once. The source material was CD8+ T cells sorted from PBMCs, sampled 45 days after the yellow fever booster vaccination. The receptor source for this set is a man younger than 30 who received the YFV17D yellow fever vaccine.

This clonotype occurred many times. The chain employs TRBV10-3 and TRBJ2-3; D not certain. Between the trimmed V and J ends, which lost 2 bases and 4 bases, there was a span of 16 bases. There are 16 residues in the CDR3. Germline V gives CDR1 ENHRY, CDR2 SYGVKD. Here the CDR3 DNA reads TGTGCCATCAGTGAGACCGGATACGTCGGAGCAGATACGCAGTATTTT. It translates to CAISETGYVGADTQYF.

The sample holds a few counts of this clonotype. The chain carries TRBV12-3 or TRBV12-4 and TRBJ1-2; TRBD1 is a possible D gene (6 bases). The CDR3 is 12 amino acids. Trimming pared 5 bases from V and 11 bases from J, leaving 15 bases between. The DNA of the CDR3 is TGTGCCAGCAGTAGGGACCGTAGGGGGTACACCTTC. It specifies CASSRDRRGYTF.

V usage is TRBV6-5 and J usage is TRBJ2-2, with TRBD1 identical over 7 bases. V was pared by 7 bases and J by 4 bases, with 6 bases of the junction left unmatched. CDR3 length: 14 residues. Germline CDR1 reads MNHEY; CDR2 reads SVGAGI. The CDR3 DNA follows: TGTGCCAGCAAGTTGACAGGGTCCACCGGGGAGCTGTTTTTT. Residues: CASKLTGSTGELFF.

The table lists this clonotype with a few counts. The rearrangement uses TRBV7-6 and TRBJ2-1; either TRBD1 or TRBD2 may fit D (6 bases each). V shed 3 bases and J shed 6 bases, with 12 bases lying between them. CDR3 length: 14 amino acids. Germline V gives CDR1 SGHVS, CDR2 FNYEAQ. DNA for the CDR3: TGTGCCAGCAGCTTCGGGGGCCCGGGCAATGAGCAGTTCTTC. This codes for CASSFGGPGNEQFF. Complete variable domain (other parts from reference TRBV7-6 and TRBJ2-1): GAGVSQSPRYKVTKRGQDVALRCDPISGHVSLYWYRQALGQGPEFLTYFNYEAQQDKSGLPNDRFSAERPEGSISTLTIQRTEQRDSAMYRCASSFGGPGNEQFFGPGTRLTVL.

The chain links TRBV30 to TRBJ1-2; 7 bases line up with TRBD1. Germline V gene sequence: CDR1 GTSNPN, CDR2 SVGIG (reference sequence). V lost 4 bases and J lost 8; bases outside the gene matches: 7. The CDR3 runs 12 residues. The CDR3 spells CAWMTGSGGYTF. CDR3 coding DNA: TGTGCCTGGATGACAGGGTCTGGGGGCTACACCTTC.

The gene calls are TRBV5-5 and TRBJ1-6, with TRBD1 identical over 9 bases. CDR1 and CDR2 (germline): SGHKS, YYEKEE (reference sequence). The CDR3 has 15 residues. Germline trimming cut 4 bases from V and 9 bases from J; bases unmatched to any gene: 8. CDR3 DNA: TGTGCCAGCAGCCTACCGGGACAGGGTGCTTCACCCCTCCACTTT. Amino acid sequence: CASSLPGQGASPLHF.

This clonotype was seen many times. The rearrangement joins TRBV5-1 to TRBJ2-1, with 9 nucleotides matching TRBD1. V was pared by 3 bases and J by 8 bases, with 6 bases of the junction left unmatched. The CDR3 contains 14 residues. The germline gives CDR1 SGHRS, CDR2 YFSETQ. The CDR3 DNA sequence: TGCGCCAGCAGCTCCGGACAGGGGAGGGATGAGCAGTTCTTC. It translates to CASSSGQGRDEQFF. Using reference TRBV5-1 and TRBJ2-1 for the parts outside the CDR3, the full variable domain is KAGVTQTPRYLIKTRGQQVTLSCSPISGHRSVSWYQQTPGQGLQFLFEYFSETQRNKGNFPGRFSGRQFSNSRSEMNVSTLELGDSALYLCASSSGQGRDEQFFGPGTRLTVL.

This clonotype was counted only a few times. The chain couples TRBV6-5 to TRBJ1-1; D unresolved. With 0 bases removed from V and 6 bases from J, the gap between germline ends came to 8 bases. The CDR3 is made up of 13 amino acids. Looked up from germline, CDR1 is MNHEY and CDR2 is SVGAGI. The CDR3 region is CASSYSPWAEAFF. The DNA for the CDR3 is TGTGCCAGCAGTTACTCTCCGTGGGCTGAAGCTTTCTTT.

At least ten counts were recorded for this clonotype. The CDR3 DNA is TGCGCCAGCAGCTTGGAAGGGCAGGGCAGCGACGAGCAGTACGTC. Encoded protein: CASSLEGQGSDEQYV. The gene calls are TRBV5-1 and TRBJ2-7; D is possibly TRBD1 (5 bases). The CDR3 consists of 15 residues. Trimming removed 0 bases at V and 5 bases at J, with 15 bases between. Germline CDR1 is SGHRS and CDR2 is YFSETQ.

This clonotype was recorded a few times. This chain links TRBV28 with TRBJ2-7; maybe TRBD1 (5 bases). The V gene's germline CDR1 is MDHEN and CDR2 SYDVKM. The CDR3 runs to 14 residues. The V gene lost 5 bases and the J gene lost 6 bases, with 17 bases spanning the gap. The chain's CDR3 is CASSPQLRVGEQYV. The CDR3 DNA is TGTGCCAGCAGTCCCCAACTCAGGGTTGGCGAGCAGTACGTC.

The chain joins TRBV27 to TRBJ2-7; D possibly matches TRBD1 or TRBD2 (6 bases each). V dropped 5 bases and J dropped 3 bases, with 17 bases sitting between them. From germline, CDR1 is MNHEY and CDR2 SMNVEV (reference sequence). The CDR3 contains 15 residues. In nucleotides, the CDR3 is TGTGCCAGCAGTCCTAGTGGAGGGACATACTACGAGCAGTACTTC. It specifies CASSPSGGTYYEQYF.

The chain joins TRBV27 to TRBJ2-5; 8 nucleotides match TRBD2. CDR3 length: 15 amino acids. The V gene end was trimmed by 5 bases and the J gene end by 3 bases; junction bases not matched to a gene: 8. Germline V gene lookup returns CDR1 MNHEY and CDR2 SMNVEV (reference sequence). CDR3 region: CASSPGMRGEETQYF. The CDR3 bases are TGTGCCAGCAGTCCCGGAATGCGGGGGGAAGAGACCCAGTACTTC.

This clonotype was recorded a few times. This rearrangement joins TRBV9 to TRBJ2-5; TRBD2 might be the D (6 bases). This CDR3 is 14 amino acids long. V was pared by 7 bases and J by 4 bases, with 17 bases between. CDR1 is SGDLS and CDR2 is YYNGEE in the germline V gene. CDR3 sequence reads: CASGGSLSRETQYF. The CDR3 bases are TGTGCCAGCGGGGGGAGCTTATCTAGAGAGACCCAGTACTTC.

V is TRBV10-3 and J is TRBJ2-5, with TRBD2 as a possible D gene (7 bases). The V gene lost 9 bases and the J gene lost 7 bases, with 18 bases spanning the gap. Germline assignment: CDR1 ENHRY and CDR2 SYGVKD. CDR3 size: 13 residues. This CDR3 reads CAMGEGDARTQYF. DNA for the CDR3: TGTGCCATGGGGGAGGGGGACGCAAGGACCCAGTACTTC.